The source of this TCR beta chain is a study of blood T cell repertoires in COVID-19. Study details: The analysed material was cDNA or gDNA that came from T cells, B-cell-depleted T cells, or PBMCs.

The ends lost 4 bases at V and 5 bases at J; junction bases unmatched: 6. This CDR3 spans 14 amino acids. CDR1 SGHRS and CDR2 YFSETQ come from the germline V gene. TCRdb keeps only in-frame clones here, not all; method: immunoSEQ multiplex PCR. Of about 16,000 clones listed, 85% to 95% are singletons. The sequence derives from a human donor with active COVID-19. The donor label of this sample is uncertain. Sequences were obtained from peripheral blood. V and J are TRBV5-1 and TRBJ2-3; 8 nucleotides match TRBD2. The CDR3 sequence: CASSHGLAGDTQYF. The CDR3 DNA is TGCGCCAGCAGCCATGGACTAGCCGGAGATACGCAGTATTTT. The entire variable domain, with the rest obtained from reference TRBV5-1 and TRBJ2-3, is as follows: KAGVTQTPRYLIKTRGQQVTLSCSPISGHRSVSWYQQTPGQGLQFLFEYFSETQRNKGNFPGRFSGRQFSNSRSEMNVSTLELGDSALYLCASSHGLAGDTQYFGPGTRLTVL.